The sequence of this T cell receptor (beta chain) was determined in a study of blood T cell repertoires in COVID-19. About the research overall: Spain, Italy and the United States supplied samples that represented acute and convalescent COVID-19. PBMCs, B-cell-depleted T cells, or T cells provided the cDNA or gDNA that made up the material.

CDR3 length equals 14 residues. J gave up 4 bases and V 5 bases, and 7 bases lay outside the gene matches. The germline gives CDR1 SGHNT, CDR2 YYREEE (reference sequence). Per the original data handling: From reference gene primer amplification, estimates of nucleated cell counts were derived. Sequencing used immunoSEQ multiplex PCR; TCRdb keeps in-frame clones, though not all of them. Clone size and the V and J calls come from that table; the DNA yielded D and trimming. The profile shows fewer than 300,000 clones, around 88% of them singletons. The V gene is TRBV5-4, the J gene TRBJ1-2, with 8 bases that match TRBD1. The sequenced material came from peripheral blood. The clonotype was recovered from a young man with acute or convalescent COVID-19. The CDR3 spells CASSPDRGFYGYTF. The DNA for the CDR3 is TGTGCCAGCAGTCCCGACAGGGGCTTCTATGGCTACACCTTC.